This T cell receptor (beta chain) was documented in a study of shared clonotypes between healthy human individuals. Trimming pared 3 bases from V and 2 bases from J, leaving 13 bases between. Germline CDR1 is MNHEY and CDR2 is SMNVEV (reference sequence). This CDR3 spans 15 amino acids. Libraries were prepared by immunoSEQ multiplex PCR; TCRdb keeps only in-frame clonotypes and omits some of them. The table has around 1.4 million clones, 98% seen once. This clonotype originated in a young man in good health. This chain links TRBV27 with TRBJ1-1; perhaps TRBD1 as D (6 bases). The material sequenced was naive CD4+ T cells sorted from blood. Subset given: CD45RA+ positively selected. The CDR3, as DNA: TGTGCCAGCAGTTTTAGGTGGACAGTCAACACTGAAGCTTTCTTT. This sequence encodes CASSFRWTVNTEAFF.